This TCR beta chain was obtained from a study of OX40 agonist ivuxolimab in advanced cancers. With respect to the entire study: Ivuxolimab was an agonistic, fully human IgG2 monoclonal antibody directed against OX40 (CD134), a costimulatory receptor. Intravenous ivuxolimab was administered to patients every 2 weeks at six dose levels: 0.01, 0.1, 0.3, 1.5, 3 and 10 mg/kg. Of the 50 to 55 dose-escalation patients, hepatocellular carcinoma was present in about 19, melanoma in around 15, renal cell carcinoma in 9 and head and neck cancer in 9. The dose-escalation cohort was about 86% male with a mean age of about 60 years, ranging from roughly 20 to 85. Patients were allowed to have had prior anti-PD-1, anti-PD-L1 or anti-CTLA-4 therapy, and approximately 40% of the dose-escalation patients had previously received checkpoint inhibitors. Partial responses occurred in three dose-escalation patients, of whom one had hepatocellular carcinoma and two had cutaneous melanoma. The purpose of peripheral TCRbeta sequencing was to test whether ivuxolimab changed TCR sequence diversity and led to clonal T-cell expansion. The monotherapy dose-escalation portion (N of about 50 patients) of the phase I ivuxolimab trial is reported in the paper. Points the paper makes about the study in general: At doses of 0.1 to 3.0 mg/kg, clonal expansion of both CD4+ and CD8+ T cells in blood was seen between baseline and week 6. After ivuxolimab, expanded clones were on average more numerous among CD8+ T cells than among CD4+ T cells. In partial responders in the 0.1-3.0 mg/kg groups, normalized peripheral clonal expansion was found to be among the lowest, especially among CD8+ T cells. Low levels of normalized T-cell clonal expansion were also seen in some patients who did not respond. The antigen specificity of the clonally expanded peripheral T cells was not determined.

About this clone itself: No antigen is known for it. Per-base qualities were not stored, and no clone one base away is much larger.

Patients with autoimmune disease history or receiving systemic immunosuppression were excluded from the trial. Peripheral blood for TCR sequencing was collected from all dose cohorts at baseline, on cycle 4 day 1, and on cycle 7 day 1. The samples were drawn from a first-in-human, open-label, multicenter phase I dose-escalation trial of ivuxolimab. Adults with locally advanced or metastatic melanoma, renal cell carcinoma, hepatocellular carcinoma or head and neck squamous cell carcinoma were enrolled in the trial. Before TCR sequencing, CD4+ and CD8+ T cells were separately sorted from peripheral blood. Reading the germline V gene gives CDR1 MDHEN and CDR2 SYDVKM. V is reduced by 2 bases and J by 14 bases, leaving a spacing of 30 bases between them. Including cysteine and phenylalanine, the CDR3 has 18 amino acids. Solely the CDR3 DNA is kept, with 54 bases framed from the first base. To sequence the TCRbeta CDR3 region, genomic DNA was isolated from the sorted cells. TCRbeta CDR3 regions were sequenced using the immunoSEQ Assay. Here the immuneACCESS table is served through TCRdb, limited to in-frame sequences with V and J called. Missing clones are a known gap in these copies; in checked studies unresolved V genes cover under half, and the rest lacks a known reason. For this sample the table gives 75,000 to 100,000 clones, of which roughly 90% were detected only once. The ten largest make up more than 8% of the sample.

The sample in question was CD4+ or CD8+ T cells sorted from blood, obtained in a trial of the OX40 agonist ivuxolimab. The origin of this receptor is an adult with an advanced solid tumor such as melanoma, head and neck, liver or kidney cancer. The sequence is built from TRBV28 and TRBJ1-4, with TRBD1 perhaps the D gene, on 5 matching bases. CDR3 loop: CASSLPALQRGAPVGLFF. The nucleotides read TGTGCCAGCAGTTTACCCGCCCTCCAACGAGGGGCGCCCGTTGGGCTGTTTTTT.